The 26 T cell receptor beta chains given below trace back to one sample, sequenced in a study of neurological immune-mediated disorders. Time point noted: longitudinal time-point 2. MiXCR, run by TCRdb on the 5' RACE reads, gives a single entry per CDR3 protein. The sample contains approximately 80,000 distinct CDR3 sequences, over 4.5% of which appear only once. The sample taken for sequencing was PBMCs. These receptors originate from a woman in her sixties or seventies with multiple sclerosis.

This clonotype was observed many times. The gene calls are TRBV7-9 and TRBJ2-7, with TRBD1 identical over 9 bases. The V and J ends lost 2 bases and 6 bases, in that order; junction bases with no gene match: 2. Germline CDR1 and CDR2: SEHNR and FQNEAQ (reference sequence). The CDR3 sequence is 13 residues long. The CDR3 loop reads CASSLLDRGEQYF. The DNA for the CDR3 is TGTGCCAGCAGCTTACTGGACAGGGGCGAGCAGTACTTC.

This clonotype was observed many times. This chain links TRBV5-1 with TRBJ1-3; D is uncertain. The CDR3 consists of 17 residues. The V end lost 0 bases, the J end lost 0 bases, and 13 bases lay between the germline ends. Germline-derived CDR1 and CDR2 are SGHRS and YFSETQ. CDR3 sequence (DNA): TGCGCCAGCAGCTTGGTTCCTGGGATTAGCTCTGGAAACACCATATATTTT. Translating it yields CASSLVPGISSGNTIYF. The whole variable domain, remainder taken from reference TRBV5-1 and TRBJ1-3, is KAGVTQTPRYLIKTRGQQVTLSCSPISGHRSVSWYQQTPGQGLQFLFEYFSETQRNKGNFPGRFSGRQFSNSRSEMNVSTLELGDSALYLCASSLVPGISSGNTIYFGEGSWLTVV.

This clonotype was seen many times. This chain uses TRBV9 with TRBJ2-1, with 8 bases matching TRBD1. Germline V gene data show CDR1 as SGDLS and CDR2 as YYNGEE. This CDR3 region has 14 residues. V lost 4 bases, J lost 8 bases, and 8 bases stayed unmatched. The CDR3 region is CASSLSGGGDEQFF. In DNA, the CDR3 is TGTGCCAGCAGCCTCTCAGGGGGCGGGGATGAGCAGTTCTTC.

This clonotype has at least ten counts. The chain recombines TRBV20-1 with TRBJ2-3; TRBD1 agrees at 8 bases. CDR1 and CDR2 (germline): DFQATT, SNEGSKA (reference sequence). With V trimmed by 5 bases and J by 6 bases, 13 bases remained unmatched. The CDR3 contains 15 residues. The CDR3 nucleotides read TGCAGTGCTCGGCCCCGGACAGGGCTGTACGATACGCAGTATTTT. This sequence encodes CSARPRTGLYDTQYF.

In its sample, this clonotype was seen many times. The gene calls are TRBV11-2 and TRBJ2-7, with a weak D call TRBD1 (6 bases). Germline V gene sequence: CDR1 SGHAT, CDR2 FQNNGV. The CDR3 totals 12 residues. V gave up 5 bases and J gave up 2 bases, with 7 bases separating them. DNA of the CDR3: TGTGCCAGCAGCAGGGGGACCTACGAGCAGTACTTC. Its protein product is CASSRGTYEQYF.

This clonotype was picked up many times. CDR3 loop: CASSRDYHDTQYF. The CDR3 DNA follows: TGTGCCAGCAGCCGGGACTACCATGATACGCAGTATTTT. The chain uses TRBV7-2 and TRBJ2-3; 7 bases map to TRBD2. The CDR3 contains 13 residues. The ends lost 5 bases at V and 6 bases at J; junction bases unmatched: 5. CDR1 is SGHTA and CDR2 is FQGNSA in the germline V gene. Full variable domain (missing parts from reference TRBV7-2 and TRBJ2-3): GAGVSQSPSNKVTEKGKDVELRCDPISGHTALYWYRQSLGQGLEFLIYFQGNSAPDKSGLPSDRFSAERTGGSVSTLTIQRTQQEDSAVYLCASSRDYHDTQYFGPGTRLTVL.

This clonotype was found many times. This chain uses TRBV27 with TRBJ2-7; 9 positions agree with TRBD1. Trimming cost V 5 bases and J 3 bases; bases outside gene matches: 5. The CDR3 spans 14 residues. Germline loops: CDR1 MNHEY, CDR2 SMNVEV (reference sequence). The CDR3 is CASSRDRDVYEQYF. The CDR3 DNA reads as TGTGCCAGCAGTCGGGACAGGGATGTCTACGAGCAGTACTTC.

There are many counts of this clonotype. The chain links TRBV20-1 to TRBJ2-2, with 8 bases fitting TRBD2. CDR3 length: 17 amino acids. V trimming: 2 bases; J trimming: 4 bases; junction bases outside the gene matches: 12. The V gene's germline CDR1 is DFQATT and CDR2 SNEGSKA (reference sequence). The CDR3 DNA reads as TGCAGTGCTAGACGTGATCTCGCGGGGGGCTTCACCGGGGAGCTGTTTTTT. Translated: CSARRDLAGGFTGELFF.

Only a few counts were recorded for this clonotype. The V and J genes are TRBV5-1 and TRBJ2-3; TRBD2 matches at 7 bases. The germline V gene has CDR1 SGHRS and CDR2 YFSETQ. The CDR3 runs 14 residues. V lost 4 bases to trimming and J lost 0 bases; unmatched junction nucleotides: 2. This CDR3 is CASSISGSTDTQYF. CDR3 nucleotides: TGCGCCAGCAGCATTAGCGGGAGCACAGATACGCAGTATTTT.

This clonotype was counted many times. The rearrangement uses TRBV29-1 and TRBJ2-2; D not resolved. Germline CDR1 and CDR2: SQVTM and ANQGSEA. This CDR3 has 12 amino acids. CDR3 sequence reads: CSSRSNTGELFF. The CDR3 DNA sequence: TGCAGTTCACGGAGCAACACCGGGGAGCTGTTTTTT.

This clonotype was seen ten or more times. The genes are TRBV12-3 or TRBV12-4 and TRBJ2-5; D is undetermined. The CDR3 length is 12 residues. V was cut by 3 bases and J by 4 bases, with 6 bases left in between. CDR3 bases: TGTGCCAGCAGTTTTGTGGGAGAGACCCAGTACTTC. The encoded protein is CASSFVGETQYF.

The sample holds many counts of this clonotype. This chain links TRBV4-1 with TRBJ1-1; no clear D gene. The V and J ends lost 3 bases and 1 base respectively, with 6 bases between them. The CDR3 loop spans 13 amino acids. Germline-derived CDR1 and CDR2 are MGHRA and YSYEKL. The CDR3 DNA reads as TGCGCCAGCAGCCACCCAAGGAACACTGAAGCTTTCTTT. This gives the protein CASSHPRNTEAFF.

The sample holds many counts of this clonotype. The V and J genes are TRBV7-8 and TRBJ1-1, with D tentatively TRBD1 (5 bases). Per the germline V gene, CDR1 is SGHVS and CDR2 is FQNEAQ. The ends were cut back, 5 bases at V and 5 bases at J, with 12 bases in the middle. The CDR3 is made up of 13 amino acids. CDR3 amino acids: CASSSRDGTEAFF. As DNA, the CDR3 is TGTGCCAGCAGCAGCCGGGACGGAACTGAAGCTTTCTTT. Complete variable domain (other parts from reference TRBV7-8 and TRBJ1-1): GAGVSQSPRYKVAKRGQDVALRCDPISGHVSLFWYQQALGQGPEFLTYFQNEAQLDKSGLPSDRFFAERPEGSVSTLKIQRTQQEDSAVYLCASSSRDGTEAFFGQGTRLTVV.

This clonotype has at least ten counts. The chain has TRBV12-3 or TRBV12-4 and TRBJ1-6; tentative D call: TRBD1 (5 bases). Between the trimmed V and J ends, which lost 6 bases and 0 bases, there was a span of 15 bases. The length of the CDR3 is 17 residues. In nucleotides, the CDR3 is TGTGCCAGCAGCGGGACGAAGGGGAGCTCCTATAATTCACCCCTCCACTTT. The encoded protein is CASSGTKGSSYNSPLHF.

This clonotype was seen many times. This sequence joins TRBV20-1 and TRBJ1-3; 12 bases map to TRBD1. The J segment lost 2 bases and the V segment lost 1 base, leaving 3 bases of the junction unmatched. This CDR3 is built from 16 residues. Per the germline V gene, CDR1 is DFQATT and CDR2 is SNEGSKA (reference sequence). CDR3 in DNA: TGCAGTGCTAGAGGGGACAGGGGGCTTGCTGGAAACACCATATATTTT. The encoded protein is CSARGDRGLAGNTIYF.

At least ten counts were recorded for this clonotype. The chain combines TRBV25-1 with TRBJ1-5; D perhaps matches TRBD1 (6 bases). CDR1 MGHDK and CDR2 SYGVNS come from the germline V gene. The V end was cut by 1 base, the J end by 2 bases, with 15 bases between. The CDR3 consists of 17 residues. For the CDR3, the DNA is TGTGCCAGCAGTGAATCTAGGGGGGGGGCTGGCAATCAGCCCCAGCATTTT. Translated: CASSESRGGAGNQPQHF.

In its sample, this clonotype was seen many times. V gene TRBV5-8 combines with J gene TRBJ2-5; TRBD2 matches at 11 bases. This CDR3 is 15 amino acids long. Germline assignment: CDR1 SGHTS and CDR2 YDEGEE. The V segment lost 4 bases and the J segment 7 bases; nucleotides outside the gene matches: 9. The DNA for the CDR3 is TGTGCCAGCAGCCCGGAGGCTAGCGGGGGGAGGACCCAGTACTTC. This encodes CASSPEASGGRTQYF.

CDR3 protein: CASSQWGEAPYGYTF. The CDR3 DNA is TGTGCCAGCAGCCAATGGGGGGAGGCCCCCTATGGCTACACCTTC. The chain joins TRBV16 to TRBJ1-2, with a weak D call TRBD1 (5 bases). The CDR3 length is 15 residues. Trimming removed 1 base at V and 4 bases at J, with 13 bases between. Germline assignment: CDR1 KGHSY and CDR2 FQNENV. The full variable domain, its missing parts supplied by reference TRBV16 and TRBJ1-2, is GEEVAQTPKHLVRGEGQKAKLYCAPIKGHSYVFWYQQVLKNEFKFLISFQNENVFDETGMPKERFSAKCLPNSPCSLEIQATKLEDSAVYFCASSQWGEAPYGYTFGSGTRLTVV.

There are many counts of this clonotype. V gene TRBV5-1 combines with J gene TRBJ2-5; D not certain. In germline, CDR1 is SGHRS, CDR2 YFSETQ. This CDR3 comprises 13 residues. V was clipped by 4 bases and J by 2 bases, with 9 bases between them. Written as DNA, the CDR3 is TGCGCCAGCAGCGCCAGGCCACAAGAGACCCAGTACTTC. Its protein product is CASSARPQETQYF. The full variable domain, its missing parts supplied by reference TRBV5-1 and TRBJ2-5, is KAGVTQTPRYLIKTRGQQVTLSCSPISGHRSVSWYQQTPGQGLQFLFEYFSETQRNKGNFPGRFSGRQFSNSRSEMNVSTLELGDSALYLCASSARPQETQYFGPGTRLLVL.

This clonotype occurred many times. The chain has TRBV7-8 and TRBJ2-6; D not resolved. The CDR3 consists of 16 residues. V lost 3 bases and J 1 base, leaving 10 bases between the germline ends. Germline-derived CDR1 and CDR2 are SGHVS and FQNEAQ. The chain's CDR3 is CASSLGSISGANVLTF. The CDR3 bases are TGTGCCAGCAGCTTGGGGTCGATTTCTGGGGCCAACGTCCTGACTTTC.

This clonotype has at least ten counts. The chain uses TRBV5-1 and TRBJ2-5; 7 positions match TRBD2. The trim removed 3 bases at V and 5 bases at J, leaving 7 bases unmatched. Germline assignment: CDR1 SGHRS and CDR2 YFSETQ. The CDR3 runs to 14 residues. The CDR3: CASSSGLPGETQYF. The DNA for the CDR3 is TGCGCCAGCAGCTCGGGACTACCGGGGGAGACCCAGTACTTC.

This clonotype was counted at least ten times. CDR3 bases: TGTGCCAGCAGCTTACAAAGGGGCAATCAGCCCCAGCATTTT. Protein product: CASSLQRGNQPQHF. V is TRBV7-2 and J is TRBJ1-5; D gene uncertain. This CDR3 is built from 14 residues. CDR1 and CDR2 (germline): SGHTA, FQGNSA. The ends were cut back, 2 bases at V and 2 bases at J, with 7 bases in the middle.

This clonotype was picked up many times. The CDR3 region is CASSLARVSSYEQYF. CDR3 sequence (DNA): TGTGCCAGCAGTTTGGCTAGGGTAAGCTCCTACGAGCAGTACTTC. This chain connects TRBV28 to TRBJ2-7; D uncertain. Germline lookup yields CDR1 MDHEN and CDR2 SYDVKM. V was clipped by 3 bases and J by 0 bases, with 12 bases between them. The CDR3 runs to 15 residues.

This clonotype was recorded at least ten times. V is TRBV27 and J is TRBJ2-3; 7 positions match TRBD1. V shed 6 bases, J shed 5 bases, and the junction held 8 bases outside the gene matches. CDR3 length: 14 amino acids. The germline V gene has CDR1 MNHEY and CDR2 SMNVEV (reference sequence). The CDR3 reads CASSSSHRGDTQYF. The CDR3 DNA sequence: TGTGCCAGCAGCTCTTCTCACAGGGGAGATACGCAGTATTTT.

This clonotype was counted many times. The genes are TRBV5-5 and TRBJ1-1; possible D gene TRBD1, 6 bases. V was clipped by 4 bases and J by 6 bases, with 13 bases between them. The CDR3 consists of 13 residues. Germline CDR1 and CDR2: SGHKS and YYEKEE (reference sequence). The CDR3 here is CASSVTGFPEAFF. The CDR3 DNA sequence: TGTGCCAGCAGCGTAACAGGGTTCCCTGAAGCTTTCTTT.

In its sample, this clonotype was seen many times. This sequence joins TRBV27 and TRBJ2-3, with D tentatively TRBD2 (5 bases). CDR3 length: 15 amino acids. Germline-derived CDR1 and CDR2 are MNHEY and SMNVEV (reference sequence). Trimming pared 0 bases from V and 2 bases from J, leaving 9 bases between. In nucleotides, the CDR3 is TGTGCCAGCAGTTTATCCCAGCGGAACACAGATACGCAGTATTTT. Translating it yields CASSLSQRNTDTQYF.